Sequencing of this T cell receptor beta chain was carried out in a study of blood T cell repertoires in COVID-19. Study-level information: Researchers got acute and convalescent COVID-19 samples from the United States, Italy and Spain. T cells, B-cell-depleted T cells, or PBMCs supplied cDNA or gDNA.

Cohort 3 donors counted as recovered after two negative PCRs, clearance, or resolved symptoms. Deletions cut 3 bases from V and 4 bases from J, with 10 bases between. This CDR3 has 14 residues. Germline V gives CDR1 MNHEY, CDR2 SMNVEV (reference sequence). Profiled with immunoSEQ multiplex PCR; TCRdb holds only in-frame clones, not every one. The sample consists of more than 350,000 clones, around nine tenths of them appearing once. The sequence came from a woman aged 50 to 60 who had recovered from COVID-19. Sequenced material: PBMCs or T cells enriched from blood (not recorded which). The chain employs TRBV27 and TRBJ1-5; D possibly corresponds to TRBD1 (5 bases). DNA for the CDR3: TGTGCCAGCAGTTTTTTGGGGGGGAATCAGCCCCAGCATTTT. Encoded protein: CASSFLGGNQPQHF.